Included here is one T cell receptor beta chain sequence, with context. What it binds is not known. This specimen comes from a study of cytomegalovirus exposure and HLA in healthy donors. Study-wide points: Some highly shared sequence variants likely arose as a pipeline artifact.

The PCR employed 60 Vbeta primers together with 13 Jbeta primers. Measured with immunoSEQ multiplex PCR; TCRdb has only the in-frame clones, and not every one. The sample lists under 200,000 clones; 75% to 90% were seen once. The sequencing input was PBMCs. The receptor comes from a woman aged 30 to 39 in good health and CMV-seronegative.

CDR3 nucleotide sequence: TGTGCCAGCAGCTGGGGACTGGAAAACACCATATATTTT. Translated, it gives CASSWGLENTIYF. V is TRBV7-9 and J is TRBJ1-3; weak D call: TRBD1 (5 bases). The CDR3 totals 13 residues. V was pared by 4 bases and J by 6 bases, with 10 bases between. Germline V lookup: CDR1 SEHNR, CDR2 FQNEAQ (reference sequence).